Listed below are T cell receptor beta chains from one sample, sequenced in a study of T cells in localized non-small cell lung cancer. The repertoire was sequenced with immunoSEQ multiplex PCR; TCRdb's copy has only in-frame clones and lacks some. The table has about 33,000 clones, under 90% seen once; the top ten hold roughly 4.5%. This material consisted of peripheral blood, taken before any cancer treatment. Receptors originate from a man aged 40 to 75 with stage I lung adenocarcinoma. Each CDR3 is given with its conserved first and last residue. D genes are given only for firm matches. For some rows the clone size is stated as once, few or many, or as a class when expanded; others skip it.

v_gene	j_gene	abundance	d_gene	CDR3aa	CDR3nt
TRBV6-1	TRBJ2-7	few	-	CASIRDTYEQYF	TGTGCCAGCATTCGAGACACCTACGAGCAGTACTTC
TRBV4-1	TRBJ1-3	-	-	CASSQGRRNTIYF	TGCGCCAGCAGCCAAGGGCGGAGAAACACCATATATTTT
TRBV19	TRBJ1-2	-	-	CASSVGHPNYGYTF	TGTGCCAGTAGTGTAGGACACCCTAACTATGGCTACACCTTC
TRBV19	TRBJ2-2	-	TRBD1	CASSPLDRIANTGELFF	TGTGCCAGTAGTCCCCTGGACAGGATAGCGAACACCGGGGAGCTGTTTTTT
TRBV2	TRBJ1-6	-	-	CASGPTGEPLHF	TGTGCCAGCGGCCCGACAGGAGAACCCCTCCACTTT
TRBV7-8	TRBJ2-1	-	-	CASSRPGSGSYNEQFF	TGTGCCAGCAGCCGACCCGGGAGTGGGTCCTACAATGAGCAGTTCTTC
TRBV9	TRBJ2-1	-	-	CASSSPQGSYNEQFF	TGTGCCAGCAGCTCTCCACAGGGTAGTTACAATGAGCAGTTCTTC
TRBV7-2	TRBJ2-2	-	-	CASSLVQLRGGELFF	TGTGCCAGCAGCTTAGTGCAACTCAGGGGCGGGGAGCTGTTTTTT
TRBV5-1	TRBJ2-7	-	-	CASSEGNEQYF	TGCGCCAGCAGTGAGGGGAACGAGCAGTACTTC
TRBV11-2	TRBJ2-3	-	TRBD1	CASSSGRTGGGDTQYF	TGTGCCAGCAGCTCCGGTAGGACAGGGGGCGGAGATACGCAGTATTTT
TRBV5-1	TRBJ2-2	-	TRBD1	CASSLQQGATGELFF	TGCGCCAGCAGCTTGCAACAGGGGGCGACCGGGGAGCTGTTTTTT
TRBV12-5	TRBJ1-5	-	-	CASVEQGNSNQPQHF	TGTGCTAGTGTTGAACAGGGAAATAGCAATCAGCCCCAGCATTTT
TRBV19	TRBJ1-5	-	-	CASSPRNGAQHF	TGTGCCAGTAGTCCCCGTAACGGCGCCCAGCATTTT
TRBV18	TRBJ2-1	-	-	CASSPRRPGFYNEQFF	TGTGCCAGCTCACCGAGGCGTCCTGGCTTCTACAATGAGCAGTTCTTC
TRBV12-5	TRBJ2-7	-	-	CASGYLLRPEQYF	TGTGCTAGTGGTTACTTGTTAAGGCCCGAGCAGTACTTC
TRBV18	TRBJ2-5	-	-	CASSPVSSPVRETQYF	TGTGCCAGCTCACCAGTCTCTAGCCCGGTCCGTGAGACCCAGTACTTC